One and the same sample provided the 26 T cell receptor beta chains below, sequenced in a study of graft-versus-host responses after intestinal transplantation. The antigens these receptors bind are not known. Libraries were prepared by immunoSEQ multiplex PCR; TCRdb keeps only in-frame clonotypes and omits some of them. The table includes around 90,000 clones, less than 95% detected once. The material sequenced was unstimulated CD8+ T cells sorted from spleen or lymph node cells, taken before transplant. The receptors here all came from a human donor who was the organ donor for an intestinal transplant.

This rearrangement joins TRBV29-1 to TRBJ1-1; no clear D. Germline CDR1 is SQVTM and CDR2 is ANQGSEA. V was clipped by 4 bases and J by 0 bases, with 12 bases between them. The CDR3 spans 14 residues. The CDR3 here is CSVAQASMNTEAFF. The CDR3 region has the DNA TGCAGCGTTGCGCAAGCCTCAATGAACACTGAAGCTTTCTTT.

V gene TRBV7-2 combines with J gene TRBJ2-7, with D perhaps TRBD2 (6 bases). Trimming removed 2 bases from V and 12 bases from J, with 17 bases in between. The CDR3 extends over 13 amino acids. CDR1 and CDR2 from the germline V gene are SGHTA and FQGNSA. CDR3 nucleotide sequence: TGTGCCAGCAGCTTATATCTAGCCGAGGGACTGTACTTC. Translation gives CASSLYLAEGLYF.

J is TRBJ2-7 and V is TRBV29-1, with a possible D match to TRBD2 (5 bases). This CDR3 region has 13 residues. With 4 bases removed from V and 2 bases from J, the gap between germline ends came to 12 bases. CDR1 and CDR2 (germline): SQVTM, ANQGSEA. CDR3 amino acids: CSVVLRVPYEQYF. The CDR3 DNA follows: TGCAGCGTTGTCCTGCGGGTTCCCTACGAGCAGTACTTC.

This clone was counted once. J is TRBJ2-7 and V is TRBV4-1, with 10 bases fitting TRBD1. Germline lookup yields CDR1 MGHRA and CDR2 YSYEKL. Trimming removed 0 bases from V and 2 bases from J; junction bases left unmatched: 4. This CDR3 has 16 amino acids. CDR3 sequence reads: CASSQDPGTGAYEQYF. The DNA for the CDR3 is TGCGCCAGCAGCCAAGATCCCGGGACAGGGGCCTACGAGCAGTACTTC.

The rearrangement joins TRBV27 to TRBJ1-4; perhaps TRBD1 as D (5 bases). V was shortened by 3 bases and J by 8 bases, with 13 bases between the two germline ends. This CDR3 comprises 14 residues. CDR1 is MNHEY and CDR2 is SMNVEV in the germline V gene (reference sequence). The DNA of the CDR3 is TGTGCCAGCAGTTTGATGGCAGGGTGGGAAAAACTGTTTTTT. Translating it yields CASSLMAGWEKLFF.

The chain recombines TRBV7-3 with TRBJ2-5, with a possible D match to TRBD2 (6 bases). The germline CDR1 and CDR2 sequences are SGHTA and FQGTGA. Trimming took 5 bases from V and 3 from J, leaving 16 bases between them. The CDR3 has 15 amino acids. CDR3 coding DNA: TGTGCCAGCAGCCGGCGGGGTCTAGCTAAAGAGACCCAGTACTTC. This codes for CASSRRGLAKETQYF.

The chain couples TRBV6-5 to TRBJ1-2; possibly TRBD1 for D (5 bases). CDR1 and CDR2 from the germline V gene are MNHEY and SVGAGI. The ends were cut back, 4 bases at V and 3 bases at J, with 9 bases in the middle. CDR3 length equals 13 residues. The CDR3 region is CASSSPGYYGYTF. In DNA form, the CDR3 reads TGTGCCAGCAGTTCCCCAGGGTACTATGGCTACACCTTC.

The gene calls are TRBV5-6 and TRBJ2-1; 7 nucleotides match TRBD2. Germline values: CDR1 SGHDT, CDR2 YYEEEE. With 4 bases clipped from V and 4 bases from J, the junction kept 2 bases outside the gene matches. This CDR3 spans 13 amino acids. The CDR3 DNA is TGTGCCAGCAGCGGGGGGGGTTACAATGAGCAGTTCTTC. Residues: CASSGGGYNEQFF.

The chain couples TRBV28 to TRBJ2-5, with TRBD2 matching over 11 bases. Germline V gives CDR1 MDHEN, CDR2 SYDVKM. CDR3 size: 15 residues. V was pared by 7 bases and J by 4 bases, with 8 bases of the junction left unmatched. This chain's CDR3 is CASTKLAGVGETQYF. CDR3 coding DNA: TGTGCCAGCACAAAACTAGCGGGAGTAGGAGAGACCCAGTACTTC.

The V and J genes are TRBV4-1 and TRBJ2-7, with D unclear. There are 15 residues in the CDR3. CDR1 is MGHRA and CDR2 is YSYEKL in the germline V gene. The germline V and J ends were trimmed by 3 bases and 2 bases, with 14 bases remaining between them. This chain's CDR3 is CASSHPGSPAYEQYF. The CDR3 DNA reads TGCGCCAGCAGCCACCCAGGTTCCCCCGCCTACGAGCAGTACTTC.

The CDR3 DNA reads TGTGCCAGCAGTTTAGCGGGGGGGCCCAATGAGCAGTTCTTC. It specifies CASSLAGGPNEQFF. The chain couples TRBV6-5 to TRBJ2-1; 11 bases fit TRBD2. With 4 bases clipped from V and 6 bases from J, the junction kept 2 bases outside the gene matches. CDR1 is MNHEY, CDR2 SVGAGI, per germline. The CDR3 length is 14 residues.

This chain uses TRBV28 with TRBJ2-3, with D possibly matching TRBD2 (8 bases). CDR1 and CDR2 (germline): MDHEN, SYDVKM. CDR3 length: 15 amino acids. V lost 9 bases and J lost 3, with 19 bases in between. CDR3 protein: CARLLGGGGTDTQYF. As DNA, the CDR3 is TGTGCCAGGCTCTTAGGGGGCGGGGGGACAGATACGCAGTATTTT.

J is TRBJ2-7 and V is TRBV11-3; no firm D call. Trimming left V 0 bases short and J 7 bases short, with 13 bases between. From germline, CDR1 is SGHNT and CDR2 YENEEA. CDR3 length: 14 residues. CDR3 residues: CASSLDRPPREQYF. For the CDR3, the DNA is TGTGCCAGCAGCTTAGATCGCCCCCCGAGAGAGCAGTACTTC.

The chain is built from TRBV5-5 and TRBJ2-1, with a weak D call TRBD2 (6 bases). The CDR3 runs to 13 residues. The V gene's germline CDR1 is SGHKS and CDR2 YYEKEE (reference sequence). Between the trimmed V and J ends, which lost 6 bases and 4 bases, there was a span of 11 bases. CDR3 coding DNA: TGTGCCAGCACTTTGGACTATTACAATGAGCAGTTCTTC. Translation: CASTLDYYNEQFF.

The rearrangement joins TRBV5-1 to TRBJ2-7, with D uncertain. This CDR3 has 11 residues. Germline V gene lookup returns CDR1 SGHRS and CDR2 YFSETQ. V lost 4 bases and J 2 bases, leaving 4 bases between the germline ends. The CDR3 DNA is TGCGCCAGCAGCCTCGCCTACGAGCAGTACTTC. It translates to CASSLAYEQYF. Full variable domain (remainder filled in from reference TRBV5-1 and TRBJ2-7): KAGVTQTPRYLIKTRGQQVTLSCSPISGHRSVSWYQQTPGQGLQFLFEYFSETQRNKGNFPGRFSGRQFSNSRSEMNVSTLELGDSALYLCASSLAYEQYFGPGTRLTVT.

This clone appeared a single time. The CDR3 protein is CASGGWFQTGGYTEAFF. The CDR3, as DNA: TGTGCCAGCGGGGGGTGGTTTCAGACAGGGGGGTACACTGAAGCTTTCTTT. The rearrangement links TRBV27 to TRBJ1-1; the match to TRBD1 covers 9 bases. Germline V gives CDR1 MNHEY, CDR2 SMNVEV (reference sequence). With 8 bases clipped from V and 3 bases from J, the junction kept 16 bases outside the gene matches. The CDR3 contains 17 residues.

V and J are TRBV7-3 and TRBJ2-1; no definite D call. The germline V and J ends were trimmed by 5 bases and 3 bases, with 17 bases remaining between them. Germline CDR1 SGHTA, CDR2 FQGTGA. This CDR3 has 16 amino acids. CDR3 in DNA: TGTGCCAGCAGCCCCATGCGACAAGTGGTCTACAATGAGCAGTTCTTC. Its protein product is CASSPMRQVVYNEQFF.

J is TRBJ2-5 and V is TRBV6-5, with 7 bases lining up with TRBD1. V trimming: 4 bases; J trimming: 5 bases; junction bases outside the gene matches: 4. Germline V CDR1 and CDR2: MNHEY, SVGAGI. This CDR3 region has 13 residues. Written as DNA, the CDR3 is TGTGCCAGCAGTTTTCAGGGGGTTGAGACCCAGTACTTC. Amino acids: CASSFQGVETQYF.

The CDR3 spells CASSLVGLLSDTQYF. The CDR3 DNA reads TGTGCCAGCAGTTTAGTGGGACTCTTATCAGATACGCAGTATTTT. The chain recombines TRBV27 with TRBJ2-3, with D possibly matching TRBD2 (6 bases). CDR1 and CDR2 (germline): MNHEY, SMNVEV (reference sequence). V lost 2 bases to trimming and J lost 4 bases, with 13 bases between them. This CDR3 has 15 residues.

Written as DNA, the CDR3 is TGTGCCAGCAGTGAAAGCGTAGACAGCTACGAGCAGTACTTC. Protein sequence: CASSESVDSYEQYF. V gene TRBV25-1 combines with J gene TRBJ2-7, with D possibly TRBD1 on 5 matching bases. Per germline, CDR1 MGHDK and CDR2 SYGVNS. V was trimmed by 2 bases and J by 3 bases, leaving 11 bases between them. This CDR3 is 14 amino acids long.

This clone was counted a few times. V usage is TRBV5-6 and J usage is TRBJ1-2, with D tentatively TRBD1 (5 bases). Trimming stripped 0 bases from V and 4 bases from J, with 10 bases between. Germline V CDR1 and CDR2: SGHDT, YYEEEE. This CDR3 has 14 amino acids. As DNA, the CDR3 is TGTGCCAGCAGCTTGGGGGGGGTAACCTATGGCTACACCTTC. As protein: CASSLGGVTYGYTF.

V and J are TRBV27 and TRBJ1-5; no clear D. V was pared by 2 bases and J by 5 bases, with 7 bases between. Per germline, CDR1 MNHEY and CDR2 SMNVEV (reference sequence). The CDR3 has 13 amino acids. DNA for the CDR3: TGTGCCAGCAGTTTAAGAGCCGATCAGCCCCAGCATTTT. Its protein is CASSLRADQPQHF.

V and J are TRBV28 and TRBJ2-1; 8 nucleotides match TRBD2. Trimming removed 8 bases from V and 7 bases from J; junction bases left unmatched: 16. This CDR3 spans 16 amino acids. CDR1 and CDR2 (germline): MDHEN, SYDVKM. The CDR3 DNA reads as TGTGCCAGCGTCATCGGAGCGGGAGTTTTTACAAATGAGCAGTTCTTC. Amino acid sequence: CASVIGAGVFTNEQFF.

V usage is TRBV4-2 and J usage is TRBJ2-2; 10 bases are a match to TRBD2. Germline CDR1 is LGHNA and CDR2 is YNFKEQ. This CDR3 region has 17 residues. V lost 2 bases, J lost 6 bases, and 9 bases stayed unmatched. The CDR3 is CASSQSESGRGAGELFF. Written as DNA, the CDR3 is TGTGCCAGCAGCCAATCCGAGAGCGGGAGGGGCGCCGGGGAGCTGTTTTTT.

J is TRBJ2-3 and V is TRBV2; D gene unclear. The V gene's germline CDR1 is SNHLY and CDR2 FYNNEI. Between the trimmed V and J ends, which lost 3 bases and 4 bases, there was a span of 5 bases. The CDR3 totals 12 residues. The CDR3 DNA is TGTGCCAGCAGTGATAGTGCAGATACGCAGTATTTT. Translating it yields CASSDSADTQYF.

The V and J genes are TRBV7-2 and TRBJ1-2, with TRBD1 matching over 7 bases. Germline assignment: CDR1 SGHTA and CDR2 FQGNSA. This CDR3 has 11 residues. With 4 bases clipped from V and 7 bases from J, the junction kept 0 bases outside the gene matches. The CDR3 DNA reads as TGTGCCAGCAGCTCAGGGGGTGGCTACACCTTC. Translating gives CASSSGGGYTF.